What follows are 32 T cell receptor beta chains derived from one specimen sequenced in a study of blood T cells in healthy people across ages. Together with a sample-barcoded 5' primer, a J-beta primer mix was included in a second PCR lasting about 6 to 12 cycles. TCRdb analysed the 5' RACE reads with MiXCR anew, one entry per CDR3 protein. The sample comprises around 820,000 distinct CDR3 sequences, 20% to 30% of which are singletons, and roughly 3.5% rests with the top ten. These data were also reused for a study on T cells of mothers and their children.

The sample taken for sequencing was blood. These receptors came from a boy younger than 18 in good health.

This clonotype showed up just a few times. This chain joins TRBV28 and TRBJ2-5; D not certain. The CDR3 has 14 residues. V was pared by 2 bases and J by 5 bases, with 12 bases between. Per the germline V gene, CDR1 is MDHEN and CDR2 is SYDVKM. The CDR3 protein is CASSLDNLVETQYF. The CDR3 coding sequence is TGTGCCAGCAGTTTAGACAATCTTGTGGAGACCCAGTACTTC.

This clonotype was seen a few times. This chain links TRBV29-1 with TRBJ2-7; D remains unclear. Germline values: CDR1 SQVTM, CDR2 ANQGSEA. V was pared by 5 bases and J by 7 bases, with 15 bases between. This CDR3 is 12 amino acids long. The CDR3 sequence is CSVLGPSEEQYF. For the CDR3, the DNA is TGCAGCGTTCTGGGCCCCAGCGAGGAGCAGTACTTC.

A few counts support this clonotype. The V gene is TRBV19, the J gene TRBJ2-1; a possible D gene is TRBD1 (6 bases). The germline gives CDR1 LNHDA, CDR2 SQIVND (reference sequence). The V gene lost 5 bases and the J gene lost 2 bases, with 13 bases spanning the gap. The CDR3 is made up of 15 amino acids. The CDR3 sequence is CASSGDTFTYNEQFF. In nucleotides, the CDR3 is TGTGCCAGTAGTGGGGACACCTTTACCTACAATGAGCAGTTCTTC. The full variable domain, its missing parts supplied by reference TRBV19 and TRBJ2-1, is DGGITQSPKYLFRKEGQNVTLSCEQNLNHDAMYWYRQDPGQGLRLIYYSQIVNDFQKGDIAEGYSVSREKKESFPLTVTSAQKNPTAFYLCASSGDTFTYNEQFFGPGTRLTVL.

The chain couples TRBV20-1 to TRBJ2-1; 9 positions match TRBD2. The CDR3 has 14 amino acids. Per the germline V gene, CDR1 is DFQATT and CDR2 is SNEGSKA (reference sequence). V was clipped by 5 bases and J by 4 bases; unmatched bases: 6. CDR3 loop: CSAARGGDYNEQFF. The CDR3 nucleotides are TGCAGTGCTGCACGCGGGGGGGATTACAATGAGCAGTTCTTC.

The chain combines TRBV5-5 with TRBJ2-1; D is perhaps TRBD1 (7 bases). V was cut by 4 bases and J by 1 base, with 15 bases left in between. Per germline, CDR1 SGHKS and CDR2 YYEKEE (reference sequence). The CDR3 has 16 residues. The CDR3 coding sequence is TGTGCCAGCAGCGTAGGGGGGACAGTTTCCTACAATGAGCAGTTCTTC. This codes for CASSVGGTVSYNEQFF.

The chain employs TRBV13 and TRBJ2-3; no clear D. This CDR3 comprises 15 residues. Germline lookup yields CDR1 PRHDT and CDR2 FYEKMQ (reference sequence). V lost 2 bases and J 0 bases, leaving 9 bases between the germline ends. CDR3 region: CASSLIPGSTDTQYF. DNA for the CDR3: TGTGCCAGCAGCTTAATCCCCGGGAGCACAGATACGCAGTATTTT.

Only a few counts were recorded for this clonotype. The rearrangement joins TRBV5-1 to TRBJ2-7; TRBD2 matches at 8 bases. Per the germline V gene, CDR1 is SGHRS and CDR2 is YFSETQ. Germline trimming cut 3 bases from V and 2 bases from J; bases unmatched to any gene: 4. The CDR3 sequence is 14 residues long. The CDR3 loop reads CASSWRGVTYEQYF. As DNA, the CDR3 is TGCGCCAGCAGCTGGCGGGGGGTTACCTACGAGCAGTACTTC.

The V gene is TRBV5-6, the J gene TRBJ2-5; 8 bases map to TRBD2. The CDR3 is 15 residues long. Germline values: CDR1 SGHDT, CDR2 YYEEEE. Unmatched junction bases numbered 7, after V lost 2 bases and J lost 4 bases. The CDR3 DNA follows: TGTGCCAGCAGCTTCCGGGGGGGGATTATAGAGACCCAGTACTTC. Protein product: CASSFRGGIIETQYF.

This clonotype was seen more than once but under ten times. This chain connects TRBV11-2 to TRBJ2-5; possible D gene TRBD2, 6 bases. There are 16 residues in the CDR3. V was trimmed by 0 bases and J by 5 bases, leaving 16 bases between them. CDR1 SGHAT and CDR2 FQNNGV come from the germline V gene. CDR3: CASSLDLRGSIETQYF. The CDR3 DNA sequence: TGTGCCAGCAGCTTAGATCTACGGGGGAGTATCGAGACCCAGTACTTC. The full variable domain, rest sourced from reference TRBV11-2 and TRBJ2-5, is EAGVAQSPRYKIIEKRQSVAFWCNPISGHATLYWYQQILGQGPKLLIQFQNNGVVDDSQLPKDRFSAERLKGVDSTLKIQPAKLEDSAVYLCASSLDLRGSIETQYFGPGTRLLVL.

The rearrangement links TRBV28 to TRBJ2-1, with 8 bases fitting TRBD1. Unmatched junction bases numbered 11, after V lost 10 bases and J lost 0 bases. CDR3 size: 16 residues. Looked up from germline, CDR1 is MDHEN and CDR2 is SYDVKM. Written as DNA, the CDR3 is TGTGCCACTCAGCAGGGGGCGACCCCCTCCTACAATGAGCAGTTCTTC. Protein sequence: CATQQGATPSYNEQFF. The full variable domain, in which reference TRBV28 and TRBJ2-1 provide the parts outside the CDR3, is DVKVTQSSRYLVKRTGEKVFLECVQDMDHENMFWYRQDPGLGLRLIYFSYDVKMKEKGDIPEGYSVSREKKERFSLILESASTNQTSMYLCATQQGATPSYNEQFFGPGTRLTVL.

This clonotype was counted a few times. The CDR3, as DNA: TGCAGTGCTAGAGGGGACAGGGTGGAGGGCTACACCTTC. Translated, it gives CSARGDRVEGYTF. The V and J genes are TRBV20-1 and TRBJ1-2, with TRBD1 identical over 9 bases. This CDR3 region has 13 residues. Trimming at V came to 1 base and at J to 8 bases, leaving 5 bases not matched to a gene. CDR1 and CDR2 (germline): DFQATT, SNEGSKA (reference sequence).

The CDR3 spells CASSSGTGLPLAAGELFF. The CDR3, as DNA: TGTGCCAGCAGTTCAGGGACAGGGCTTCCTCTTGCAGCCGGGGAGCTGTTTTTT. J is TRBJ2-2 and V is TRBV12-3 or TRBV12-4; 9 bases match TRBD1. V shed 4 bases, J shed 6 bases, and the junction held 15 bases outside the gene matches. This CDR3 is 18 amino acids long.

V gene TRBV7-9 combines with J gene TRBJ2-5, with TRBD2 identical over 10 bases. The J call is doubtful: the DNA matches TRBJ2-7 better. The CDR3 loop spans 16 amino acids. Germline CDR1 and CDR2: SEHNR and FQNEAQ (reference sequence). Here the CDR3 reads CASSSAGTSVTYEQYF. DNA of the CDR3: TGTGCCAGCAGCTCAGCTGGGACTAGCGTAACCTACGAGCAGTACTTC.

The chain combines TRBV4-1 with TRBJ2-6; D gene uncertain. This CDR3 has 16 residues. The germline V gene encodes CDR1 MGHRA and CDR2 YSYEKL. The V end lost 0 bases, the J end lost 2 bases, and 8 bases lay between the germline ends. CDR3 amino acids: CASSQDIGTGANVLTF. CDR3 bases: TGCGCCAGCAGCCAAGACATAGGGACTGGGGCCAACGTCCTGACTTTC.

CDR3 sequence reads: CSARGLNEQYF. The CDR3 bases are TGCAGTGCTCGGGGCTTGAACGAGCAGTACTTC. The chain employs TRBV20-1 and TRBJ2-5, with D tentatively TRBD1 or TRBD2 (5 bases each). Near its end, the DNA agrees better with TRBJ2-7, so the J call may be wrong. The CDR3 contains 11 residues. CDR1 is DFQATT and CDR2 is SNEGSKA in the germline V gene (reference sequence).

As for this clonotype: A much larger clonotype is one base distant, so this may be a read error. CDR3 DNA sequence: TGCAGTGCTAGATCAGGACGGGACTCTGGGGCCAACGCCCTGACTTTC. It yields the protein CSARSGRDSGANALTF. This chain links TRBV20-1 with TRBJ2-6; D possibly corresponds to TRBD2 (6 bases). Germline V gene sequence: CDR1 DFQATT, CDR2 SNEGSKA (reference sequence). The CDR3 contains 16 residues.

The V gene is TRBV19, the J gene TRBJ2-7; TRBD1 matches at 7 bases. J gave up 6 bases and V 3 bases, and 11 bases lay outside the gene matches. CDR3 length: 15 amino acids. Looked up from germline, CDR1 is LNHDA and CDR2 is SQIVND (reference sequence). The CDR3, as DNA: TGTGCCAGTAGTATCCACTCCGGGACAGAGGGCGAGCAGTACTTC. Translated: CASSIHSGTEGEQYF.

The chain recombines TRBV12-3 or TRBV12-4 with TRBJ1-4; TRBD1 is a possible D gene (6 bases). Trimming took off 7 bases at V and 8 bases at J, with 17 bases between the two ends. CDR3 length: 14 residues. As DNA, the CDR3 is TGTGCCAGCACTCTTTGGGGGGCACGCGAAAAACTGTTTTTT. Translating it yields CASTLWGAREKLFF.

This clonotype was seen a handful of times. The V gene is TRBV29-1, the J gene TRBJ2-3; 10 positions match TRBD2. The CDR3 contains 14 residues. J was trimmed by 5 bases and V by 3 bases; bases with no gene match: 5. Germline assignment: CDR1 SQVTM and CDR2 ANQGSEA. The CDR3 reads CSVDGLAGVDTQYF. The CDR3, as DNA: TGCAGCGTTGATGGGCTAGCGGGAGTAGATACGCAGTATTTT.

This clonotype was detected a few times. The chain recombines TRBV14 with TRBJ2-5; weak D call: TRBD2 (6 bases). Matching the DNA end better, TRBJ2-7 makes the J call doubtful. The V gene's germline CDR1 is SGHDN and CDR2 FVKESK. The CDR3 is 13 amino acids. The CDR3 region is CASSRGDGYEQYF. DNA of the CDR3: TGTGCCAGCAGCCGGGGGGACGGCTACGAGCAGTACTTC.

The table lists this clonotype with a few counts. The chain links TRBV7-9 to TRBJ2-1, with 8 bases aligning to TRBD2. The DNA end is more similar to TRBJ2-5, so the J call may be wrong. Germline CDR1 and CDR2: SEHNR and FQNEAQ (reference sequence). The CDR3 runs to 15 residues. CDR3 in amino acids: CASSLWTSLKETQYF. The DNA of the CDR3 is TGTGCCAGCAGCTTATGGACTAGCCTAAAAGAGACCCAGTACTTC.

In this sample, this clonotype turned up a few times. The chain combines TRBV5-1 with TRBJ2-7, with D perhaps given as TRBD1 or TRBD2 (5 bases each). CDR3 length: 13 amino acids. The germline V gene has CDR1 SGHRS and CDR2 YFSETQ. The V gene lost 0 bases and the J gene lost 5 bases, with 9 bases spanning the gap. The CDR3 region has the DNA TGCGCCAGCAGCTTGGGGTGGGACGACGAGCAGTACTTC. This gives the protein CASSLGWDDEQYF.

Only a few counts were recorded for this clonotype. The V call is TRBV28, the J call TRBJ2-5; 12 nucleotides align to TRBD2. The closer fit of TRBJ2-1 to the DNA end suggests the J call may be wrong. This CDR3 is 14 amino acids long. Germline lookup yields CDR1 MDHEN and CDR2 SYDVKM. The CDR3 sequence: CASLPSGRGNEQFF. Written as DNA, the CDR3 is TGTGCAAGTTTACCTAGCGGGAGGGGCAATGAGCAGTTCTTC.

This clonotype came up once. This chain joins TRBV7-9 and TRBJ2-2; D uncertain. The CDR3 covers 16 residues. Germline CDR1 SEHNR, CDR2 FQNEAQ (reference sequence). V was shortened by 5 bases and J by 3 bases, with 16 bases between the two germline ends. The CDR3 DNA follows: TGTGCCAGCAGCGTCACCCATGACGGATACACCGGGGAGCTGTTTTTT. Translation: CASSVTHDGYTGELFF.

The table lists this clonotype with many counts. One end of the junction does not line up with germline, which may come from a read error. The chain recombines TRBV5-1 with TRBJ2-7, with 8 bases aligning to TRBD2. CDR1 and CDR2 (germline): SGHRS, YFSETQ. CDR3 length: 14 amino acids. CDR3 protein: CASSLAGQTYEQYF. The CDR3 nucleotides read TGTGCCAGCAGTTTAGCGGGACAAACATACGAGCAGTACTTC. The full variable domain, completed using reference TRBV5-1 and TRBJ2-7, is KAGVTQTPRYLIKTRGQQVTLSCSPISGHRSVSWYQQTPGQGLQFLFEYFSETQRNKGNFPGRFSGRQFSNSRSEMNVSTLELGDSALYLCASSLAGQTYEQYFGPGTRLTVT.

This clonotype was recorded at least ten times. This rearrangement joins TRBV5-4 to TRBJ2-3; tentatively, D is TRBD2 (5 bases). Between the trimmed V and J ends, which lost 1 base and 0 bases, there was a span of 9 bases. CDR3 length equals 15 residues. CDR1 is SGHNT and CDR2 is YYREEE in the germline V gene (reference sequence). The chain's CDR3 is CASSLRAASTDTQYF. The CDR3 DNA sequence: TGTGCCAGCAGCTTGAGAGCGGCGAGCACAGATACGCAGTATTTT.

Concerning this clonotype itself: Sequence at one end of the junction differs from germline and may be a read error. V usage is TRBV7-7 and J usage is TRBJ2-2, with D tentatively TRBD1 (5 bases). CDR3 size: 14 residues. Germline loops: CDR1 SSHAT, CDR2 FNYEAQ (reference sequence). For the CDR3, the DNA is TGTGCTAGCAGCTTAGCTTGGGGCCATGAGGAGCTGTTTTTT. This sequence encodes CASSLAWGHEELFF.

The chain recombines TRBV5-1 with TRBJ2-1; possible D gene TRBD1, 5 bases. V was cut by 6 bases and J by 8 bases, with 18 bases left in between. This CDR3 contains 14 residues. Germline CDR1 reads SGHRS; CDR2 reads YFSETQ. For the CDR3, the DNA is TGCGCCAGCACGCAGGGTGAGACGCGGCATGAGCAGTTCTTC. Protein: CASTQGETRHEQFF.

The sample holds a few counts of this clonotype. The gene calls are TRBV28 and TRBJ2-1, with 8 bases aligning to TRBD1. CDR3 size: 15 residues. Per germline, CDR1 MDHEN and CDR2 SYDVKM. V trimming: 6 bases; J trimming: 2 bases; junction bases outside the gene matches: 6. This CDR3 reads CASSQTGQAYNEQFF. The CDR3 bases are TGTGCCAGCAGCCAAACGGGACAGGCCTACAATGAGCAGTTCTTC.

The chain employs TRBV28 and TRBJ2-2; D is ambiguous. Germline CDR1 and CDR2: MDHEN and SYDVKM. The CDR3 runs to 15 residues. The germline V and J ends were trimmed by 4 bases and 2 bases, with 11 bases remaining between them. The CDR3 sequence is CASSSAGGNTGELFF. The CDR3 DNA is TGTGCCAGCAGTTCGGCAGGCGGAAACACCGGGGAGCTGTTTTTT.

This clonotype was observed many times. The rearrangement uses TRBV10-2 and TRBJ2-1; a weak D match, TRBD2 (6 bases). Trimming stripped 7 bases from V and 3 bases from J, with 16 bases between. The CDR3 extends over 15 amino acids. CDR1 and CDR2 (germline): WSHSY, SAAADI. This CDR3 reads CASTGLAPNYNEQFF. In DNA, the CDR3 is TGCGCCAGCACCGGGCTAGCGCCAAACTACAATGAGCAGTTCTTC.

V and J are TRBV6-2 or TRBV6-3 and TRBJ2-5, with D perhaps TRBD2 (5 bases). The J call is uncertain, as TRBJ2-1 better fits the DNA end. The CDR3 loop spans 11 amino acids. Germline assignment: CDR1 MNHEY and CDR2 SVGEGT. The CDR3 DNA is TGTGCCAGCACCAACGGGGATGAGCAGTTCTTC. As protein: CASTNGDEQFF.